This TCR beta chain is from a study of early T cells in non-severe SARS-CoV-2 infection. About the study: With bulk RNA from unsorted whole blood as input, sequencing yielded unpaired chains.

Overall study results and limits: Matching results from VDJdb favored anti-spike CD8 responses, leaving private and CD4 specificities undetected.

As concerns this clonotype: Its antigen is undetermined. A much larger clone sits a single nucleotide away, making a read error possible.

In the library, individual cDNA molecules carried attached unique molecular identifiers. TCRdb reprocessed the 5' RACE reads with MiXCR, giving one entry per CDR3 protein. The data hold about 67,000 distinct CDR3 sequences, with 9.5% to 13% observed a single time. Germline assignment: CDR1 SGHVS and CDR2 FQNEAQ. The CDR3 is made up of 12 amino acids. The rearrangement uses TRBV7-8 and TRBJ2-7; unclear D gene. The material sequenced was whole blood. The source of this sequence is an adult who was a healthcare worker with PCR-confirmed SARS-CoV-2 infection or an uninfected control (not recorded which). The CDR3 loop is CDSSLTNYEQYF. The CDR3, as DNA: TGTGACAGCAGCTTAACAAATTACGAGCAGTACTTC.